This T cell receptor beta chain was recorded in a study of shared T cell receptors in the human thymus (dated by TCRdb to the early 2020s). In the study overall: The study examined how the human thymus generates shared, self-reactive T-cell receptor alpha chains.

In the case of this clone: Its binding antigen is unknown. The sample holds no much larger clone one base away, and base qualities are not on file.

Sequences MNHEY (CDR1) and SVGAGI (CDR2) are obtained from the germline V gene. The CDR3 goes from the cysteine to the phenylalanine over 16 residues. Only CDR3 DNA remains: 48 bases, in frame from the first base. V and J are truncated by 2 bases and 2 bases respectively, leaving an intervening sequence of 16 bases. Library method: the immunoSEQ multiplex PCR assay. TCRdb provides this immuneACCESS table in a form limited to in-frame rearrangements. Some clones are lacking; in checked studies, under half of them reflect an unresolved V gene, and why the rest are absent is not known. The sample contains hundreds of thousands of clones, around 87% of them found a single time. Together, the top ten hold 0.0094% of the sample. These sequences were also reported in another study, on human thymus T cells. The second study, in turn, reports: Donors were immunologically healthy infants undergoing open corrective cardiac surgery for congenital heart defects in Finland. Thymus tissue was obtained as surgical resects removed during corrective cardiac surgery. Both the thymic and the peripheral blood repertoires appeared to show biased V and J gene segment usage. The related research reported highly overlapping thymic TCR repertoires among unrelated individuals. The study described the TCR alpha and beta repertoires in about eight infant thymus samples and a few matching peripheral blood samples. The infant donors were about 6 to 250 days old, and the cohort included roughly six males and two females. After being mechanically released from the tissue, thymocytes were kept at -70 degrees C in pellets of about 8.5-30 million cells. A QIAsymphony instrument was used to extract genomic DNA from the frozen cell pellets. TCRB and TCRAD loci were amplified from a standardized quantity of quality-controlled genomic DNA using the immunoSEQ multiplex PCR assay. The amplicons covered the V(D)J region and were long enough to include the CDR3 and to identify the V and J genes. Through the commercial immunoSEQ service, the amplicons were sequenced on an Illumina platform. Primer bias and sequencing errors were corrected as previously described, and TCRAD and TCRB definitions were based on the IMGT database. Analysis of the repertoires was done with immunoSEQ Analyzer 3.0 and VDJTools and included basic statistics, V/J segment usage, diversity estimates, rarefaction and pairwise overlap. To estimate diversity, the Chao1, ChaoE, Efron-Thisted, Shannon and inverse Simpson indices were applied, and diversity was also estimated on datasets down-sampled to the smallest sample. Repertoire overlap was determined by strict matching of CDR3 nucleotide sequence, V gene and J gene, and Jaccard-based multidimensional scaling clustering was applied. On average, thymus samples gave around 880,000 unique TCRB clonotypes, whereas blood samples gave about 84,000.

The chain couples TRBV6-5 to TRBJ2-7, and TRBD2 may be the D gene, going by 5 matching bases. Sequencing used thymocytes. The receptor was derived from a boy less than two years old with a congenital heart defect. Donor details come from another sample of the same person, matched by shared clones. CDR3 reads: CASSYDYSGGAYEQYF. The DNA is TGTGCCAGCAGTTACGATTATTCAGGAGGAGCCTACGAGCAGTACTTC.